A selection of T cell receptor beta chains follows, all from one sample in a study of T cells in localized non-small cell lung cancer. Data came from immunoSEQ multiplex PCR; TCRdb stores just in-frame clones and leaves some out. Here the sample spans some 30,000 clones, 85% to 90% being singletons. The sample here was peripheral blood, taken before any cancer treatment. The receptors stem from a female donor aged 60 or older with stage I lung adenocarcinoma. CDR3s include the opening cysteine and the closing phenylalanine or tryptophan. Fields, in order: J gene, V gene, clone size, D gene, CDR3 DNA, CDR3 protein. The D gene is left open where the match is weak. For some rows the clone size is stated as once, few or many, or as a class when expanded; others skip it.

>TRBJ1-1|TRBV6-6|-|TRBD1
TGTGCCACACGACAGGGGGCTCACACTGAAGCTTTCTTT
CATRQGAHTEAFF
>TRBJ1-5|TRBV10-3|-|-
TGTGCCATCAGTGACGCAGGGCTGACTAGCAATCAGCCCCAGCATTTT
CAISDAGLTSNQPQHF
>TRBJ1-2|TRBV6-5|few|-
TGTGCCAGCAGTTACTCAGGGACATCGTACCACTTC
CASSYSGTSYHF
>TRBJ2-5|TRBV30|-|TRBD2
TGTGCCTGGAGGCTGGGGTCGCTAGCGGGAGTCGGTGAGACCCAGTACTTC
CAWRLGSLAGVGETQYF
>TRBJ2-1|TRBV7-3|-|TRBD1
TGTGCCAGCAGCTATGGACAGGGACCCTACAATGAGCAGTTCTTC
CASSYGQGPYNEQFF
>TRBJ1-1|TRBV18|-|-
TGTGCCAGCTCACCGACAGCGAACACTGAAGCTTTCTTT
CASSPTANTEAFF
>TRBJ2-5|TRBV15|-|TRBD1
TGTGCCACCAGCAGACAGGGGGCCCGAGGCGCGGAGACCCAGTACTTC
CATSRQGARGAETQYF
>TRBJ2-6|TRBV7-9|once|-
TGTGCCAGCAGCTCGCTGGATACGCTCAGCTCTGGGGCCAACGTCCTGACTTTC
CASSSLDTLSSGANVLTF
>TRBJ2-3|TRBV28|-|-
TGTGCCAGCAGTCCACAGGGAATTACAGATACGCAGTATTTT
CASSPQGITDTQYF
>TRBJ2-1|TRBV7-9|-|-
TGTGCCAGCAGCTTAGAAGGGACCTACAATGAGCAGTTCTTC
CASSLEGTYNEQFF
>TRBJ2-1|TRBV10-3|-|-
TGTGCCATCAGTGTAACAGAAAACAATGAGCAGTTCTTC
CAISVTENNEQFF
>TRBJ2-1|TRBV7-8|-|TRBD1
TGTGCCAGCAGCAGTGAAGGACAGGGGGACTCCTACAATGAGCAGTTCTTC
CASSSEGQGDSYNEQFF
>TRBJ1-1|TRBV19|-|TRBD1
TGTGCCAGTAGTACCGAGGGGGCTCGGACTGAAGCTTTCTTT
CASSTEGARTEAFF
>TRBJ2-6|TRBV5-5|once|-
TGTGCCAGCAGCTTGGAATCTTTC
CASSLESF
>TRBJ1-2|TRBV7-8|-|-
TGTGCCACCACCATCGGGCCCGCAAGGGGCTACACCTTC
CATTIGPARGYTF
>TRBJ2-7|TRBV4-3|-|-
TGCGCCAGCAGCCAAGATTGGCCGGGGAGCTCCTACGAGCAGTACTTC
CASSQDWPGSSYEQYF
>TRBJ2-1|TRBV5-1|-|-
TGCGCCAGCAGCTTAAGCGGAGTCCACGGCAATGAGCAGTTCTTC
CASSLSGVHGNEQFF
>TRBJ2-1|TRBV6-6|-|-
TGTGCCAGCAGGAGCCCGGGGGAGAATGAGCAGTTCTTC
CASRSPGENEQFF
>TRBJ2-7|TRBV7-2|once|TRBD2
TGTGCCAGCAGCCCCACTAGCGGGAGCGTCTACGAGCAGTACTTC
CASSPTSGSVYEQYF
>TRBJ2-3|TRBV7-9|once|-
TGTGCCAGCAGCTTTAGCACAGATACGCAGTATTTT
CASSFSTDTQYF
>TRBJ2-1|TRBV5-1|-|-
TGCGCCAGCAGCATAGATAGGGACTTGACAGAGCAGTTCTTC
CASSIDRDLTEQFF
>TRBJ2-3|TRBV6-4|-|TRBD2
TGTGCCAGCAGGCCAGCGGGAGGGGGCACAGATACGCAGTATTTT
CASRPAGGGTDTQYF
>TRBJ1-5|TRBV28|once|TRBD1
TGTGCCAGCAGTTCGGGACAGGGGCATATTCAGCCCCAGCATTTT
CASSSGQGHIQPQHF
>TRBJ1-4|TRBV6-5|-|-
TGTGCCAGCAGTTCGCAGGCAACTAATGAAAAACTGTTTTTT
CASSSQATNEKLFF
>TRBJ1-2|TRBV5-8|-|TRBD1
TGTGCCAGCAGCGCCGGGACAGGGAACTATGGCTACACCTTC
CASSAGTGNYGYTF
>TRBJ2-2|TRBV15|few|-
TGTGCCACCAGTCCGGGGCCGAACACCGGGGAGCTGTTTTTT
CATSPGPNTGELFF
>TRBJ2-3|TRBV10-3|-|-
TGTGCCATCAGTGAGCCAGGGACAGATACGCAGTATTTT
CAISEPGTDTQYF